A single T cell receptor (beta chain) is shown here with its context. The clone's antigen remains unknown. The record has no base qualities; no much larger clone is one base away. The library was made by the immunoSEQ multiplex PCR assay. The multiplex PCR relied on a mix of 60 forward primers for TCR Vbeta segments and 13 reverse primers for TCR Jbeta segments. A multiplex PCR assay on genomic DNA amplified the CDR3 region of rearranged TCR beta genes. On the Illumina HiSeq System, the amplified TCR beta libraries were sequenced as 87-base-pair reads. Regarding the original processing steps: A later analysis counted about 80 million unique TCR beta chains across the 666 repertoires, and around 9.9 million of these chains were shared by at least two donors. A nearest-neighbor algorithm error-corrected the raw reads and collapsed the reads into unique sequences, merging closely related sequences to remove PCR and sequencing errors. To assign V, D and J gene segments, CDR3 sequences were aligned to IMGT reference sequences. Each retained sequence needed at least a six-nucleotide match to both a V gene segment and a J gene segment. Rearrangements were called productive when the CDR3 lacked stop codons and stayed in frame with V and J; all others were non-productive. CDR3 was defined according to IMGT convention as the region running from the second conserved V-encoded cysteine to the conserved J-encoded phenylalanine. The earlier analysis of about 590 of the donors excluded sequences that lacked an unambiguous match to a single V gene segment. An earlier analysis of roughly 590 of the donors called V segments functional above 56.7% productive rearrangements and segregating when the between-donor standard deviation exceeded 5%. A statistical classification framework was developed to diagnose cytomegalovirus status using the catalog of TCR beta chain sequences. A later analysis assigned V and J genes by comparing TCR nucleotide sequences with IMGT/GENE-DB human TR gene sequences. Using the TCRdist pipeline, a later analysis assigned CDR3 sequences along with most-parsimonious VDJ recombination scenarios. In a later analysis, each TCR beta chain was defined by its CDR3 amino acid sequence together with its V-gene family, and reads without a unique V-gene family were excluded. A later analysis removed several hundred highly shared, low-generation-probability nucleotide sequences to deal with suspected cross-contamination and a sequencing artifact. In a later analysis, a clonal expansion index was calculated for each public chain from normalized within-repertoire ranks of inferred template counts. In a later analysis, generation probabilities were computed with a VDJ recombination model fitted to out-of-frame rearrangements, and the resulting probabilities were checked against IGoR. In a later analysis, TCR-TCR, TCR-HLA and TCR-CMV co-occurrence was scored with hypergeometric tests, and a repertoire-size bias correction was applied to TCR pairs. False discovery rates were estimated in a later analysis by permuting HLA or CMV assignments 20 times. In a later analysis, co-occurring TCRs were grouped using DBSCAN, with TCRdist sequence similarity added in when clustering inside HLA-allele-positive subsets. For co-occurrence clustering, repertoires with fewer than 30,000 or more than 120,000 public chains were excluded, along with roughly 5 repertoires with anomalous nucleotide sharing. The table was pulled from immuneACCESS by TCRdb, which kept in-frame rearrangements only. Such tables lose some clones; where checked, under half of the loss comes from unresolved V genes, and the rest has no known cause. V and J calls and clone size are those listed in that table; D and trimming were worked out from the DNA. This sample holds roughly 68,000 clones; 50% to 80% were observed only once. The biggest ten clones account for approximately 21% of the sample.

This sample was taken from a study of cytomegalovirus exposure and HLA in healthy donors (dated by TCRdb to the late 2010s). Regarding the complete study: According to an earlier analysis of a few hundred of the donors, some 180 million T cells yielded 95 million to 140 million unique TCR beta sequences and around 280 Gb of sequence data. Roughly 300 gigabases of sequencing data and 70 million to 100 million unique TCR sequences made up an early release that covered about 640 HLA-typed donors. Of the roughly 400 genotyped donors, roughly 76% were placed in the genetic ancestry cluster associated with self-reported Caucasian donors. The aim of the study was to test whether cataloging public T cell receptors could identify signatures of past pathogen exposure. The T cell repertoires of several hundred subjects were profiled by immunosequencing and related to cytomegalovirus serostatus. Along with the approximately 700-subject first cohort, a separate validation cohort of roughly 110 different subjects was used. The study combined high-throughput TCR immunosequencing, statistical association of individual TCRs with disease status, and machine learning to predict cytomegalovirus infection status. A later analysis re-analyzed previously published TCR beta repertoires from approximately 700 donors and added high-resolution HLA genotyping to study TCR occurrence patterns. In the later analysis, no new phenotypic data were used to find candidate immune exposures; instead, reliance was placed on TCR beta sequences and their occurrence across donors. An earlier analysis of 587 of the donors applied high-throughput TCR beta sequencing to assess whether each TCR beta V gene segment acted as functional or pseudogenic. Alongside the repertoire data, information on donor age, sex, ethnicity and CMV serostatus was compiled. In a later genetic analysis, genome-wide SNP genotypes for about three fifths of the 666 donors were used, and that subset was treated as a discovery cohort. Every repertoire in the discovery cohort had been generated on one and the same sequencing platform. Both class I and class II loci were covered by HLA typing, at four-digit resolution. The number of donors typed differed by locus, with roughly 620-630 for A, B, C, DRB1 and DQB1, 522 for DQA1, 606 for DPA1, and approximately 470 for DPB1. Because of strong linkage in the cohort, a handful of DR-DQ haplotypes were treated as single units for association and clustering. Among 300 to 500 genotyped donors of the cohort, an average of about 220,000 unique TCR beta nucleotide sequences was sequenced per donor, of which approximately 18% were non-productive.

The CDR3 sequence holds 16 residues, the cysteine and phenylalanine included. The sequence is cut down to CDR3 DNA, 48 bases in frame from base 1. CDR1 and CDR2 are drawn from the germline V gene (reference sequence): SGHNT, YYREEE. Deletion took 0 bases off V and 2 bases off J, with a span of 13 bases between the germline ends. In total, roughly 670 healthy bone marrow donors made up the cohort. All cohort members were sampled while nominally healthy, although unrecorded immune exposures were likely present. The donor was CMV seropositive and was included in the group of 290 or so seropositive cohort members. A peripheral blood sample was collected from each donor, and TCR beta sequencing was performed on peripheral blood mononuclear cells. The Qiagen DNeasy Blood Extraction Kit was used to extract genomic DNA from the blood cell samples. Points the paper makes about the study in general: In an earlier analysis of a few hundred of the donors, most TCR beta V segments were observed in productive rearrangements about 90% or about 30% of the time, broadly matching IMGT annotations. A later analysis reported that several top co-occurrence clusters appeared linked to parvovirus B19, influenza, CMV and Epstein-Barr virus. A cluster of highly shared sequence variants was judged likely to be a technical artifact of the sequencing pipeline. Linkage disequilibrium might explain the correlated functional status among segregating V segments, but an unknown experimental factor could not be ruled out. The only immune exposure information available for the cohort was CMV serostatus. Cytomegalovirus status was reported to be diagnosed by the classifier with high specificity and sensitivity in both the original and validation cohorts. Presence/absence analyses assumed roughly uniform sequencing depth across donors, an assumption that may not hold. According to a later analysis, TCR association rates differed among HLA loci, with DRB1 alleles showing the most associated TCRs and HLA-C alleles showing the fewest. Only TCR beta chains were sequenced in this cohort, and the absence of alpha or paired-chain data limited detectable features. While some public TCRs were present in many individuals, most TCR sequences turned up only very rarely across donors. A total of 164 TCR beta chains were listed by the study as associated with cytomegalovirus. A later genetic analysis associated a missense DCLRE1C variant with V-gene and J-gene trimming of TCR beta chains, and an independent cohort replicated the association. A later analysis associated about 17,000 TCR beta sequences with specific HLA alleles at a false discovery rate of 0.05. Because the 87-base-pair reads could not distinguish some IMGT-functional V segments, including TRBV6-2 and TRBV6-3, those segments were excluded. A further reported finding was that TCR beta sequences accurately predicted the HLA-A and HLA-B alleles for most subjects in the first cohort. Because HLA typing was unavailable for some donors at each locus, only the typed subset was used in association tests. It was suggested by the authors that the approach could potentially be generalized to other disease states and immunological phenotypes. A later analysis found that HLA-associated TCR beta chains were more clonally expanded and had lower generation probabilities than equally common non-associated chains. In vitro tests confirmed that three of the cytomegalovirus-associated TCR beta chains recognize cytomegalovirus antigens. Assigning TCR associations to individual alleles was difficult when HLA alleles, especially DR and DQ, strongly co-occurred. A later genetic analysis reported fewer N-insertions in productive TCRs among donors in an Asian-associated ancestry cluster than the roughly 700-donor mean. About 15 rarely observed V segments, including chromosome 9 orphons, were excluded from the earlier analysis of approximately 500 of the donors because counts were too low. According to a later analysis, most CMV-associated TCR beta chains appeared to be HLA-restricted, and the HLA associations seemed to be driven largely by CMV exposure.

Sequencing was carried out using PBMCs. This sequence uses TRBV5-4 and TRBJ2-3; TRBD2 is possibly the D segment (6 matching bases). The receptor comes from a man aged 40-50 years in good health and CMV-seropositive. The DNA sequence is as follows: TGTGCCAGCAGCTTGGCCCTGGGACTTTTCACAGATACGCAGTATTTT. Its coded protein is CASSLALGLFTDTQYF. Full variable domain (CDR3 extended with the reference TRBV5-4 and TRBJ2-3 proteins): ETGVTQSPTHLIKTRGQQVTLRCSSQSGHNTVSWYQQALGQGPQFIFQYYREEENGRGNFPPRFSGLQFPNYSSELNVNALELDDSALYLCASSLALGLFTDTQYFGPGTRLTVL.